Below, 2 T cell receptor beta chains from the same sample are listed, as sequenced in a study of T-cell reconstitution after alpha-beta-depleted transplantation in children. The library targeted TCRbeta and was prepared with unique molecular identifiers. Each CDR3 protein is one row after TCRdb ran MiXCR on the PCR reads. The sample lists around 410,000 distinct CDR3 sequences; 9.5% to 13% were seen once. The sequencing here drew on PBMCs from the stem cell graft donor, taken from the stem cell graft. The receptors shown here come from a human donor who donated a stem cell graft to a child with acute myeloid leukemia.

In this sample, this clonotype turned up once. The genes are TRBV7-2 and TRBJ2-5; D is perhaps TRBD2 (6 bases). The germline V gene encodes CDR1 SGHTA and CDR2 FQGNSA. There are 15 residues in the CDR3. V dropped 5 bases and J dropped 2 bases, with 15 bases sitting between them. The CDR3 spells CASSPIGGRQETQYF. The CDR3 region has the DNA TGTGCCAGCAGCCCAATAGGAGGGAGACAAGAGACCCAGTACTTC.

This clonotype appeared a few times. This chain uses TRBV27 with TRBJ1-6; D is undetermined. The CDR3 is made up of 13 amino acids. Germline V gives CDR1 MNHEY, CDR2 SMNVEV (reference sequence). V lost 5 bases, J lost 8 bases, and 10 bases lay in between. The DNA of the CDR3 is TGTGCCAGCAGTGCTACCTGGGATTCACCCCTCCACTTT. Its translation: CASSATWDSPLHF.